These 29 T cell receptor beta chains originate from one sample sequenced in a study of cytomegalovirus exposure and HLA in healthy donors. A multiplex PCR was run with 60 Vbeta primers and 13 Jbeta primers. TCRdb keeps only in-frame clones here, not all; method: immunoSEQ multiplex PCR. Of approximately 170,000 clones listed, 80% are singletons. Material for sequencing was PBMCs. The receptor source for this set is a man between 18 and 35 years old in good health and CMV-seropositive.

The table lists this clone with a count of one. CDR3 nucleotides: TGCGCCAGCAGCTCCCTTAATGAGCAGTTCTTC. Its protein is CASSSLNEQFF. V and J are TRBV5-1 and TRBJ2-1; D gene ambiguous. The CDR3 is made up of 11 amino acids. Germline loops: CDR1 SGHRS, CDR2 YFSETQ. Trimming pared 3 bases from V and 7 bases from J, leaving 5 bases between.

The chain combines TRBV15 with TRBJ1-3; D may be TRBD1 (5 bases). The germline V gene has CDR1 LNHNV and CDR2 YYDKDF (reference sequence). CDR3 length: 17 residues. Trimming stripped 8 bases from V and 2 bases from J, with 22 bases between. For the CDR3, the DNA is TGTGCCACCGCAGACGGTCGAGACAGATCGGCTGGAAACACCATATATTTT. Its translation: CATADGRDRSAGNTIYF. Full variable domain (remainder filled in from reference TRBV15 and TRBJ1-3): DAMVIQNPRYQVTQFGKPVTLSCSQTLNHNVMYWYQQKSSQAPKLLFHYYDKDFNNEADTPDNFQSRRPNTSFCFLDIRSPGLGDTAMYLCATADGRDRSAGNTIYFGEGSWLTVV.

Details on this clone: A junction boundary mismatches the germline segment, possibly from a read error. Other nucleotide sequences from this sample produce the same CDR3. The chain joins TRBV4-1 to TRBJ1-1; 7 bases fit TRBD1. This CDR3 spans 12 amino acids. From germline, CDR1 is MGHRA and CDR2 YSYEKL. CDR3 residues: CASSRGGTEAFF. The CDR3 DNA sequence: TGCGCCAGCAGCCGAGGGGGCACTGAAGCCTTCTTT.

Here the CDR3 DNA reads TGTGCCAGCAGCGTGCAGGGGGGAAGGGGCACTGAAGCTTTCTTT. It codes for CASSVQGGRGTEAFF. The chain joins TRBV9 to TRBJ1-1, with TRBD1 identical over 7 bases. This CDR3 has 15 amino acids. The germline V gene encodes CDR1 SGDLS and CDR2 YYNGEE. The V gene end was trimmed by 2 bases and the J gene end by 4 bases; junction bases not matched to a gene: 8.

The V and J genes are TRBV5-1 and TRBJ1-1; 9 positions match TRBD1. The V segment lost 4 bases and the J segment 1 base; nucleotides outside the gene matches: 11. Germline CDR1 is SGHRS and CDR2 is YFSETQ. The CDR3 contains 17 residues. The CDR3 sequence is CASSPGQGRGRNTEAFF. The CDR3 DNA reads TGCGCCAGCAGCCCGGGACAGGGAAGGGGGAGGAACACTGAAGCTTTCTTT. The whole variable domain, remainder taken from reference TRBV5-1 and TRBJ1-1, is KAGVTQTPRYLIKTRGQQVTLSCSPISGHRSVSWYQQTPGQGLQFLFEYFSETQRNKGNFPGRFSGRQFSNSRSEMNVSTLELGDSALYLCASSPGQGRGRNTEAFFGQGTRLTVV.

The V call is TRBV12-5, the J call TRBJ1-5, with D hard to call. The CDR3 loop spans 14 amino acids. Trimming took off 0 bases at V and 4 bases at J, with 7 bases between the two ends. Germline lookup yields CDR1 LGHNT and CDR2 FRNRAP. The CDR3 region has the DNA TGTGCTAGTGGTTTGGTAGGAGGGAATCAGCCCCAGCATTTT. It translates to CASGLVGGNQPQHF.

For this clone: This same CDR3 is encoded by further DNA sequences in the sample. The chain recombines TRBV27 with TRBJ2-7, with a possible D match to TRBD1 (5 bases). CDR1 and CDR2 (germline): MNHEY, SMNVEV (reference sequence). The CDR3 loop spans 13 amino acids. Trimming pared 3 bases from V and 3 bases from J, leaving 9 bases between. Written as DNA, the CDR3 is TGTGCCAGCAGTTTGGGGCTGTTCTACGAGCAGTACTTC. Encoded protein: CASSLGLFYEQYF.

The CDR3, as DNA: TGCGCCAGCAGCGAGACAGGGCCGAACACCGGGGAGCTGTTTTTT. Protein: CASSETGPNTGELFF. The chain has TRBV5-1 and TRBJ2-2, with 7 bases fitting TRBD1. The CDR3 is 15 residues long. V shed 4 bases, J shed 0 bases, and the junction held 3 bases outside the gene matches. Germline V gene lookup returns CDR1 SGHRS and CDR2 YFSETQ.

The chain combines TRBV7-2 with TRBJ2-1; TRBD1 agrees at 12 bases. The CDR3 totals 16 residues. Trimming took 2 bases from V and 7 from J; bases not matched to a gene: 6. The V gene's germline CDR1 is SGHTA and CDR2 FQGNSA. In DNA, the CDR3 is TGTGCCAGCAGCTTATCAGGGACAGGGGGCTCTAATGAGCAGTTCTTC. Its protein product is CASSLSGTGGSNEQFF.

The V gene is TRBV11-2, the J gene TRBJ2-5, with D uncertain. Germline-derived CDR1 and CDR2 are SGHAT and FQNNGV. The CDR3 consists of 15 residues. With 2 bases removed from V and 1 base from J, the gap between germline ends came to 11 bases. CDR3 loop: CASSLLGSSQETQYF. As DNA, the CDR3 is TGTGCCAGCAGCTTATTGGGTAGCTCCCAAGAGACCCAGTACTTC. Full variable domain (outside the CDR3, taken from reference TRBV11-2 and TRBJ2-5): EAGVAQSPRYKIIEKRQSVAFWCNPISGHATLYWYQQILGQGPKLLIQFQNNGVVDDSQLPKDRFSAERLKGVDSTLKIQPAKLEDSAVYLCASSLLGSSQETQYFGPGTRLLVL.

V is TRBV28 and J is TRBJ2-3; TRBD2 agrees at 13 bases. V gave up 5 bases and J gave up 2 bases; unmatched junction bases: 10. CDR1 is MDHEN and CDR2 is SYDVKM in the germline V gene. The CDR3 runs 18 residues. CDR3 sequence (DNA): TGTGCCAGCAGTACCCTTGTGGGACTAGCGGGATACACAGATACGCAGTATTTT. Its protein is CASSTLVGLAGYTDTQYF.

There are a few counts of this clone. This rearrangement joins TRBV11-3 to TRBJ2-1; D perhaps matches TRBD1 (5 bases). Germline loops: CDR1 SGHNT, CDR2 YENEEA. The V gene lost 5 bases and the J gene lost 8 bases, with 10 bases spanning the gap. CDR3 length equals 12 residues. The CDR3 protein is CASSLGPDEQFF. CDR3 nucleotide sequence: TGTGCCAGCAGCCTGGGGCCCGATGAGCAGTTCTTC.

V usage is TRBV9 and J usage is TRBJ1-2; D ambiguous. Germline CDR1 reads SGDLS; CDR2 reads YYNGEE. This CDR3 is 11 amino acids long. Trimming cost V 3 bases and J 8 bases, with 8 bases left between them. The CDR3 coding sequence is TGTGCCAGCAGCGCGGCTAGGGGCTACACCTTC. Protein: CASSAARGYTF. Based on the CDR3 plus reference TRBV9 and TRBJ1-2, the full variable domain is DSGVTQTPKHLITATGQRVTLRCSPRSGDLSVYWYQQSLDQGLQFLIQYYNGEERAKGNILERFSAQQFPDLHSELNLSSLELGDSALYFCASSAARGYTFGSGTRLTVV.

A single count supports this clone. V usage is TRBV18 and J usage is TRBJ1-1, with TRBD1 matching 9 bases. This CDR3 is 14 amino acids long. Germline V gives CDR1 KGHSH, CDR2 LQKENI. With 6 bases clipped from V and 5 bases from J, the junction kept 7 bases outside the gene matches. CDR3 sequence reads: CASSPDRGWTEAFF. DNA for the CDR3: TGTGCCAGCTCGCCGGACAGGGGTTGGACTGAAGCTTTCTTT.

This chain uses TRBV2 with TRBJ1-5; D might be TRBD1 (6 bases). The germline CDR1 and CDR2 sequences are SNHLY and FYNNEI. This CDR3 is 14 amino acids long. V dropped 8 bases and J dropped 5 bases, with 16 bases sitting between them. DNA for the CDR3: TGTGCCAGCGATAACCACAGGGTGGATCAGCCCCAGCATTTT. Translating it yields CASDNHRVDQPQHF.

The chain joins TRBV4-3 to TRBJ2-2; D unclear. V shed 0 bases and J shed 2 bases, with 7 bases lying between them. The CDR3 contains 15 residues. Germline CDR1 LGHNA, CDR2 YSLEER. The CDR3 DNA is TGCGCCAGCAGCCAAGACATGGCCAACACCGGGGAGCTGTTTTTT. Amino acids: CASSQDMANTGELFF.

The rearrangement uses TRBV4-3 and TRBJ1-2; D remains unclear. Germline loops: CDR1 LGHNA, CDR2 YSLEER. Trimming shortened V by 0 bases and J by 3 bases, and 11 bases separated the two germline ends. The CDR3 covers 15 residues. The CDR3 bases are TGCGCCAGCAGCCAAGATCGGGGAGGCGACTATGGCTACACCTTC. Protein sequence: CASSQDRGGDYGYTF.

This clone is a singleton in its sample. The V call is TRBV5-1, the J call TRBJ2-2, with D possibly being TRBD1 (5 bases). The CDR3 extends over 16 amino acids. The V gene lost 6 bases and the J gene lost 6 bases, with 21 bases spanning the gap. Germline assignment: CDR1 SGHRS and CDR2 YFSETQ. The CDR3 region is CASTRDSHYTPGELFF. CDR3 coding DNA: TGCGCCAGCACGCGAGACAGCCACTATACACCCGGGGAGCTGTTTTTT.

The chain uses TRBV29-1 and TRBJ1-2; D gene uncertain. From germline, CDR1 is SQVTM and CDR2 ANQGSEA. V gave up 8 bases and J gave up 10 bases, with 14 bases separating them. The CDR3 has 10 amino acids. The CDR3 spells CSSGPVDYTF. The CDR3 region has the DNA TGCAGCTCTGGGCCTGTGGACTACACCTTC.

This chain uses TRBV4-2 with TRBJ2-5; a weak D match, TRBD2 (6 bases). The CDR3 spans 17 residues. Germline-derived CDR1 and CDR2 are LGHNA and YNFKEQ. V was shortened by 1 base and J by 5 bases, with 20 bases between the two germline ends. CDR3 sequence: CASSQAGERRRVETQYF. CDR3 nucleotides: TGTGCCAGCAGCCAAGCGGGGGAACGCAGGCGTGTGGAGACCCAGTACTTC.

This sequence joins TRBV27 and TRBJ1-1; D may be TRBD1 (6 bases). This CDR3 spans 15 amino acids. The V and J ends lost 3 bases and 0 bases respectively, with 11 bases between them. Germline CDR1 is MNHEY and CDR2 is SMNVEV (reference sequence). Here the CDR3 reads CASSLDSPMNTEAFF. DNA of the CDR3: TGTGCCAGCAGTTTGGACAGTCCTATGAACACTGAAGCTTTCTTT.

The chain uses TRBV13 and TRBJ2-5, with 13 bases matching TRBD2. The J segment lost 3 bases and the V segment lost 4 bases, leaving 5 bases of the junction unmatched. The CDR3 covers 16 residues. Looked up from germline, CDR1 is PRHDT and CDR2 is FYEKMQ (reference sequence). CDR3 protein: CASSWPGTSGKETQYF. Written as DNA, the CDR3 is TGTGCCAGCAGCTGGCCCGGGACTAGCGGGAAAGAGACCCAGTACTTC.

The V gene is TRBV5-1, the J gene TRBJ2-3, with 7 bases matching TRBD1. The CDR3 spans 15 residues. V trimming: 2 bases; J trimming: 1 base; junction bases outside the gene matches: 4. Germline CDR1 reads SGHRS; CDR2 reads YFSETQ. Written as DNA, the CDR3 is TGCGCCAGCAGCTTCGGGACAGTCGGCACAGATACGCAGTATTTT. Its protein is CASSFGTVGTDTQYF.

The chain has TRBV10-3 and TRBJ2-7; 8 bases line up with TRBD1. The CDR3 totals 16 residues. V lost 6 bases and J lost 3; bases outside the gene matches: 13. CDR1 and CDR2 from the germline V gene are ENHRY and SYGVKD. The CDR3 loop reads CAISDGQGGVLYEQYF. In DNA form, the CDR3 reads TGTGCCATCAGCGACGGACAGGGTGGAGTCCTCTACGAGCAGTACTTC.

The V and J genes are TRBV5-4 and TRBJ1-5, with D possibly TRBD1 on 5 matching bases. Trimming took 0 bases from V and 6 from J, leaving 13 bases between them. This CDR3 spans 15 amino acids. Germline loops: CDR1 SGHNT, CDR2 YYREEE (reference sequence). CDR3 residues: CASSLDAGTVQPQHF. As DNA, the CDR3 is TGTGCCAGCAGCTTGGATGCGGGGACCGTTCAGCCCCAGCATTTT.

The chain combines TRBV14 with TRBJ2-1; D possibly corresponds to TRBD2 (6 bases). The length of the CDR3 is 15 residues. V dropped 2 bases and J dropped 6 bases, with 14 bases sitting between them. The germline gives CDR1 SGHDN, CDR2 FVKESK. Here the CDR3 reads CASSQFGHGGNEQFF. CDR3 in DNA: TGTGCCAGCAGCCAATTCGGGCACGGGGGCAATGAGCAGTTCTTC.

V usage is TRBV7-9 and J usage is TRBJ2-7; TRBD2 might be the D (6 bases). V was pared by 5 bases and J by 2 bases, with 10 bases between. CDR1 SEHNR and CDR2 FQNEAQ come from the germline V gene (reference sequence). The CDR3 loop spans 13 amino acids. The CDR3 spells CASSPSVAYEQYF. CDR3 nucleotide sequence: TGTGCCAGCAGCCCTAGCGTAGCCTACGAGCAGTACTTC.

The V gene is TRBV7-3, the J gene TRBJ2-7; 11 bases fit TRBD1. V trimming: 5 bases; J trimming: 7 bases; junction bases outside the gene matches: 4. CDR1 and CDR2 (germline): SGHTA, FQGTGA. The CDR3 consists of 13 residues. The CDR3 sequence: CASSTGTGGEQYF. In DNA form, the CDR3 reads TGTGCCAGCAGCACCGGGACAGGGGGTGAGCAGTACTTC. Drawing the rest from reference TRBV7-3 and TRBJ2-7, the complete variable domain is GAGVSQTPSNKVTEKGKYVELRCDPISGHTALYWYRQSLGQGPEFLIYFQGTGAADDSGLPNDRFFAVRPEGSVSTLKIQRTERGDSAVYLCASSTGTGGEQYFGPGTRLTVT.

The genes are TRBV4-1 and TRBJ2-1, with D maybe TRBD2 (5 bases). The CDR3 length is 15 residues. Germline assignment: CDR1 MGHRA and CDR2 YSYEKL. V dropped 0 bases and J dropped 2 bases, with 8 bases sitting between them. Here the CDR3 DNA reads TGCGCCAGCAGCCAAGAGGAGGAGACCTACAATGAGCAGTTCTTC. Its translation is CASSQEEETYNEQFF.